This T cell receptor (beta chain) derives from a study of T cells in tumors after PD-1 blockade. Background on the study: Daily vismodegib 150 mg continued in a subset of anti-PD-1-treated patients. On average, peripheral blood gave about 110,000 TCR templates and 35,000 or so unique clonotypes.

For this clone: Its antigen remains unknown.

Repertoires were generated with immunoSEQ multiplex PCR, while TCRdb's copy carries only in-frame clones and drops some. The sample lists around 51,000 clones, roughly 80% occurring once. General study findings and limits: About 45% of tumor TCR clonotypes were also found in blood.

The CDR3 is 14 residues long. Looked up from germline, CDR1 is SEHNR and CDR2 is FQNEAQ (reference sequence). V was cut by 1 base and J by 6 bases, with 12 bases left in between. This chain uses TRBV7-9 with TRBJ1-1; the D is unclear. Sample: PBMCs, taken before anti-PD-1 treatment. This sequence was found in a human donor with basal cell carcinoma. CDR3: CASSLGVAGAEAFF. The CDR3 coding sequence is TGTGCCAGCAGCTTAGGTGTAGCCGGGGCTGAAGCTTTCTTT. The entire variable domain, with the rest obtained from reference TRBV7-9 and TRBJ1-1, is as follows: DTGVSQNPRHKITKRGQNVTFRCDPISEHNRLYWYRQTLGQGPEFLTYFQNEAQLEKSRLLSDRFSAERPKGSFSTLEIQRTEQGDSAMYLCASSLGVAGAEAFFGQGTRLTVV.